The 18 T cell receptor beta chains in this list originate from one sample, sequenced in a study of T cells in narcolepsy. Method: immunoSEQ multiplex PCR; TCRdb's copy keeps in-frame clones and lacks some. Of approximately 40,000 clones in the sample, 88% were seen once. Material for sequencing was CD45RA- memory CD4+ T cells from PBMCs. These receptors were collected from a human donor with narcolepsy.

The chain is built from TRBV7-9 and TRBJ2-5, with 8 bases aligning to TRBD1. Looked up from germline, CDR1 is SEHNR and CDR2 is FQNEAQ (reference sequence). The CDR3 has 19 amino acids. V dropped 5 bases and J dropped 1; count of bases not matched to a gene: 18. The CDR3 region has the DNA TGTGCCAGCAGCGCGGACAGGGCGAGGGGAGGAAGAGGCCAAGAGACCCAGTACTTC. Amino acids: CASSADRARGGRGQETQYF.

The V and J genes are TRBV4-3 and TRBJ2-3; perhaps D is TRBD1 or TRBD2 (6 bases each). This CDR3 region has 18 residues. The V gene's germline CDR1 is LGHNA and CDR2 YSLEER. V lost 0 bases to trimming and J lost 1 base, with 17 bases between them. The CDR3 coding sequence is TGCGCCAGCAGCCAAGATGTTTTGAAAAGGGGGGGCACAGATACGCAGTATTTT. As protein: CASSQDVLKRGGTDTQYF.

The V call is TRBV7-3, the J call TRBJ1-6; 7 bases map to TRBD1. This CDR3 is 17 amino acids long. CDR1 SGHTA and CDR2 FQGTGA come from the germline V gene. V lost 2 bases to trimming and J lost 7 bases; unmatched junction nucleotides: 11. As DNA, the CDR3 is TGTGCCAGCAGCTTAGGGGCAGGGGGAAGTGTGAATTCACCCCTCCACTTT. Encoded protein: CASSLGAGGSVNSPLHF.

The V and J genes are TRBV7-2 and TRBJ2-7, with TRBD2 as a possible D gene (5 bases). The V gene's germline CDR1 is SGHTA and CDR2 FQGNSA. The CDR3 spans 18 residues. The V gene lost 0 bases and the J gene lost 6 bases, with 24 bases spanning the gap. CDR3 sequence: CASSLARTAGPDSREQYF. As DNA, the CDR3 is TGTGCCAGCAGCTTAGCGAGAACGGCGGGCCCCGACTCCCGCGAGCAGTACTTC.

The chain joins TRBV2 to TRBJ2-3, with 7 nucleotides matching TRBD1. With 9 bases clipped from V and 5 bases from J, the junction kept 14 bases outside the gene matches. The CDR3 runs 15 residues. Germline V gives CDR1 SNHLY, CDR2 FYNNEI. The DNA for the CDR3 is TGTGCCAGTACCGGACAGGCCGAGGGGATAGATACGCAGTATTTT. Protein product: CASTGQAEGIDTQYF.

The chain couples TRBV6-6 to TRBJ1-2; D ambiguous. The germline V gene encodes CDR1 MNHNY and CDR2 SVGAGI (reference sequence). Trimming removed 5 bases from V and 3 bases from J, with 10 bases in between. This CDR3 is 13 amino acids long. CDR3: CASSPSPDYGYTF. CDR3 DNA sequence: TGTGCCAGCAGTCCCAGTCCCGACTATGGCTACACCTTC.

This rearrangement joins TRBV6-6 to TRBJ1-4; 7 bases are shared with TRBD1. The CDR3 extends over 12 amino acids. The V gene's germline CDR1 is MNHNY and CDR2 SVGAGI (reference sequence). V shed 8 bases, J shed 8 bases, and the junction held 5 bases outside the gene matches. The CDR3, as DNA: TGTGCCAGCCGACAGGGAGGCGAAAAACTGTTTTTT. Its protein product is CASRQGGEKLFF.

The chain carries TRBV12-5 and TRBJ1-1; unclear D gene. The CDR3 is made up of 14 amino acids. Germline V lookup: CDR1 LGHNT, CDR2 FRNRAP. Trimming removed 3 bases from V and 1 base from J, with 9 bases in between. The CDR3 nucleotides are TGTGCTAGTGGTTTCCTCGTGCCGAACACTGAAGCTTTCTTT. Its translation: CASGFLVPNTEAFF.

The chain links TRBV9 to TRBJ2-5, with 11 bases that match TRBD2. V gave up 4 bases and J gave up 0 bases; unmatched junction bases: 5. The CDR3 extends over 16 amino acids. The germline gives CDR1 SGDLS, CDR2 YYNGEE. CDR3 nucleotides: TGTGCCAGCAGCTTGGGGACTAGCGGATACCAAGAGACCCAGTACTTC. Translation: CASSLGTSGYQETQYF.

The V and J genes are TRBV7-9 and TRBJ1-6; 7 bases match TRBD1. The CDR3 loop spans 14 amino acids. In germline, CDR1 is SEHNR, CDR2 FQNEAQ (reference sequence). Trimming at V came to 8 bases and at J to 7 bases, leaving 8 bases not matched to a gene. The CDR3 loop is CASEVGQQNSPLHF. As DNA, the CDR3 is TGTGCCAGCGAGGTGGGACAGCAGAATTCACCCCTCCACTTT.

Here the CDR3 DNA reads TGTGCCAGCAGCCAAACTGGCGGGAGACACCTTTCCGATACGCAGTATTTT. It is translated as CASSQTGGRHLSDTQYF. The V and J genes are TRBV14 and TRBJ2-3; 7 bases map to TRBD2. Germline CDR1 reads SGHDN; CDR2 reads FVKESK. CDR3 length: 17 residues. With V trimmed by 2 bases and J by 6 bases, 14 bases remained unmatched.

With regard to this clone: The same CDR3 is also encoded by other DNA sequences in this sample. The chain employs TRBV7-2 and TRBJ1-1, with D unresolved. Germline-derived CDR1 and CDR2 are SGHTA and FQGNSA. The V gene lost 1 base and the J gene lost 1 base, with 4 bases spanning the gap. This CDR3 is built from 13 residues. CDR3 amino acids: CASSLGQNTEAFF. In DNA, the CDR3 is TGTGCCAGCAGCTTAGGGCAGAACACTGAAGCTTTCTTT.

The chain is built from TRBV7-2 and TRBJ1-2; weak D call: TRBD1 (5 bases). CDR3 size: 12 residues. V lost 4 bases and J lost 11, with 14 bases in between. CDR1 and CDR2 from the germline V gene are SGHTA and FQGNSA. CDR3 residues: CASSSPPGGYTF. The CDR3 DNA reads TGTGCCAGCAGCTCACCTCCCGGGGGTTACACCTTC.

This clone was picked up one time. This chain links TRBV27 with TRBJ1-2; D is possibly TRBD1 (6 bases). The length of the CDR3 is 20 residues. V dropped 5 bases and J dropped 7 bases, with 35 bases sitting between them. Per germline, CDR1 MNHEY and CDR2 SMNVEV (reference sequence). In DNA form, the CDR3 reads TGTGCCAGCAGTCCAAAACCTCATAGGGGGGGCACAGAAAAAGGTGGTGGCTACACCTTC. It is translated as CASSPKPHRGGTEKGGGYTF.

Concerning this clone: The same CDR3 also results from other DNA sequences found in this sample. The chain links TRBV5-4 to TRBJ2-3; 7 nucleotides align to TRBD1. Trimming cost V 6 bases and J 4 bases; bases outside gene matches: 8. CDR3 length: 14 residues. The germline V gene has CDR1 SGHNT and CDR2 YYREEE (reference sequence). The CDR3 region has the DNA TGTGCCAGCATTAAGAATCAGGGGGCAGATACGCAGTATTTT. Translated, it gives CASIKNQGADTQYF.

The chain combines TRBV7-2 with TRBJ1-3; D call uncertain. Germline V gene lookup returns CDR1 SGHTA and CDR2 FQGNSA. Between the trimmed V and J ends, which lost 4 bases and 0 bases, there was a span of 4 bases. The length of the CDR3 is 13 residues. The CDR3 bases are TGTGCCAGCAGCTCCAACTCTGGAAACACCATATATTTT. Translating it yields CASSSNSGNTIYF.

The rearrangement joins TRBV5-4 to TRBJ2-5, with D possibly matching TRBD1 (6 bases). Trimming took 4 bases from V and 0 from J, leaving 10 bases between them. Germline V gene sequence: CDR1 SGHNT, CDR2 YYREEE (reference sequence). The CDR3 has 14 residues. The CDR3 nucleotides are TGTGCCAGCAGCCCCAGACAGGACCAAGAGACCCAGTACTTC. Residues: CASSPRQDQETQYF.

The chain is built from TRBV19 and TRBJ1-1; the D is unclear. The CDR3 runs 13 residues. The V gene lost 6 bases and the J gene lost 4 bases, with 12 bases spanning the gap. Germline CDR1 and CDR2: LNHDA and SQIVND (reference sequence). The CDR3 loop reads CASSSQRGTEAFF. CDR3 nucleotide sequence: TGTGCCAGTAGCTCCCAGCGGGGCACTGAAGCTTTCTTT.